The 9 T cell receptor beta chains below all came from one sample that was sequenced in a study of beta chain features in type 1 diabetes. Sequencing targeted expressed TCRB transcripts, as all isolated RNA had been reverse transcribed. The assay was immunoSEQ multiplex PCR, and TCRdb's table has in-frame clones only and misses some. The data contain around 300,000 clones, 8% of them seen just once; the ten biggest clones take up approximately 0.99%. The sample was central memory CD4+ T cells from blood. The source is a young woman in good health.

This clone turned up a few times. This sequence joins TRBV9 and TRBJ2-3; D is perhaps TRBD2 (6 bases). This CDR3 has 16 residues. The V end lost 3 bases, the J end lost 2 bases, and 16 bases lay between the germline ends. Germline V gene lookup returns CDR1 SGDLS and CDR2 YYNGEE. The CDR3 here is CASSGGDRRYTDTQYF. DNA of the CDR3: TGTGCCAGCAGCGGGGGGGACCGCCGCTACACAGATACGCAGTATTTT.

This clone was seen more than once but under ten times. The chain carries TRBV6-5 and TRBJ2-5; D uncertain. V lost 6 bases and J lost 4, with 15 bases in between. The CDR3 is made up of 14 amino acids. Per the germline V gene, CDR1 is MNHEY and CDR2 is SVGAGI. The CDR3 protein is CASSPMEGLETQYF. Written as DNA, the CDR3 is TGTGCCAGCAGCCCCATGGAAGGGCTAGAGACCCAGTACTTC.

This clone has more than one count but fewer than ten. A read error may produce the germline difference seen at one junction end. This chain links TRBV30 with TRBJ2-4, with unresolved D. CDR3 length equals 13 residues. The germline CDR1 and CDR2 sequences are GTSNPN and SVGIG (reference sequence). Written as DNA, the CDR3 is TGTGCCTGGAGGGGATTCGGCAAAGACATTCAGTACTTC. It yields the protein CAWRGFGKDIQYF.

This chain uses TRBV5-1 with TRBJ2-7, with TRBD2 as a possible D gene (6 bases). The germline CDR1 and CDR2 sequences are SGHRS and YFSETQ. This CDR3 region has 14 residues. With 1 base removed from V and 6 bases from J, the gap between germline ends came to 14 bases. CDR3 sequence: CASSLPGSAGEQYF. CDR3 nucleotides: TGCGCCAGCAGCTTGCCCGGGAGCGCTGGCGAGCAGTACTTC.

This clone was seen only a few times. The V call is TRBV28, the J call TRBJ1-1; D unresolved. Trimming removed 1 base from V and 13 bases from J, with 10 bases in between. The CDR3 is 11 amino acids. Germline V gene lookup returns CDR1 MDHEN and CDR2 SYDVKM. The CDR3, as DNA: TGTGCCAGCAGTTTATTGGGTAAGGGTTTCTTT. Residues: CASSLLGKGFF. The whole variable domain, remainder taken from reference TRBV28 and TRBJ1-1, is DVKVTQSSRYLVKRTGEKVFLECVQDMDHENMFWYRQDPGLGLRLIYFSYDVKMKEKGDIPEGYSVSREKKERFSLILESASTNQTSMYLCASSLLGKGFFGQGTRLTVV.

This clone was counted a few times. V gene TRBV15 combines with J gene TRBJ1-6; D is unresolved. The CDR3 contains 12 residues. The germline gives CDR1 LNHNV, CDR2 YYDKDF (reference sequence). Between the trimmed V and J ends, which lost 0 bases and 7 bases, there was a span of 1 base. Here the CDR3 reads CATSRENSPLHF. For the CDR3, the DNA is TGTGCCACCAGCAGAGAAAATTCACCCCTCCACTTT.

This clone was counted at least ten times. The chain couples TRBV7-3 to TRBJ2-1; 8 bases line up with TRBD2. V lost 2 bases to trimming and J lost 0 bases; unmatched junction nucleotides: 6. This CDR3 has 17 residues. CDR1 and CDR2 (germline): SGHTA, FQGTGA. This CDR3 is CASSLGGTRGSYNEQFF. The CDR3 DNA follows: TGTGCCAGCAGCTTAGGAGGGACTAGGGGCTCCTACAATGAGCAGTTCTTC.

This clone came up many times. The rearrangement links TRBV7-8 to TRBJ2-5, with TRBD2 identical over 10 bases. The CDR3 consists of 15 residues. V was clipped by 5 bases and J by 3 bases; unmatched bases: 6. Per the germline V gene, CDR1 is SGHVS and CDR2 is FQNEAQ. The CDR3 region has the DNA TGTGCCAGCAGCCGATTCGGGACTAGCGAAGAGACCCAGTACTTC. Protein sequence: CASSRFGTSEETQYF.

A few counts support this clone. This sequence joins TRBV4-2 and TRBJ2-2; either TRBD1 or TRBD2 may supply D (5 bases each). Looked up from germline, CDR1 is LGHNA and CDR2 is YNFKEQ. CDR3 length equals 15 residues. V was trimmed by 1 base and J by 3 bases, leaving 9 bases between them. CDR3 sequence: CASSQGDVDTGELFF. The CDR3 DNA is TGTGCCAGCAGCCAAGGGGACGTAGACACCGGGGAGCTGTTTTTT.